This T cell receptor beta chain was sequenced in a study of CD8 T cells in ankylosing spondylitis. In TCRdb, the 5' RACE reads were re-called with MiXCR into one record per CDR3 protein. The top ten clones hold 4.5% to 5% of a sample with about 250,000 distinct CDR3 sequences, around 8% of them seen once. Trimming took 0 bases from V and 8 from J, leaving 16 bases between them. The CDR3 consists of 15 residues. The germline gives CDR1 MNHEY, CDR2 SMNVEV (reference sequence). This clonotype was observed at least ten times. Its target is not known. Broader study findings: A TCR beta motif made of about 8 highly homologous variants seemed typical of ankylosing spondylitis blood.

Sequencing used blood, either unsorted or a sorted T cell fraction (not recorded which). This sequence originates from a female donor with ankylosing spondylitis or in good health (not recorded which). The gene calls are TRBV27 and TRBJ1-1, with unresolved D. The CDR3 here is CASSLSGGLLGEAFF. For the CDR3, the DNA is TGTGCCAGCAGTTTATCGGGTGGTCTTTTGGGCGAAGCTTTCTTT.